The rows below give T cell receptor beta chains drawn from one sample of a study of beta chain features in type 1 diabetes. Clones were sequenced by immunoSEQ multiplex PCR, and TCRdb holds only the in-frame ones, with some missing. The sample consists of over 700,000 clones, 15% to 20% of them appearing once. Sequencing was performed on naive CD4+ T cells from blood. These receptors originate from a woman younger than 35 in good health. The CDR3 runs from the conserved cysteine through the conserved F or W. Fields, in order: J gene, D gene, clone size, V gene, CDR3 DNA, CDR3 protein. A D gene is named only where the DNA matches it firmly. A clone size is listed for some rows: how often the clone was seen (once, few, many), or a class if it is expanded.

J: TRBJ2-1; D: -; size: many; V: TRBV29-1; DNA: TGCAGCGTTTACACAGGGCTAAATCTCTTC; CDR3: CSVYTGLNLF
J: TRBJ1-1; D: -; size: few; V: TRBV7-3; DNA: TGTGCCAGCAGCTTAACAGGGGACACTGAAGCTTTCTTT; CDR3: CASSLTGDTEAFF
J: TRBJ2-1; D: -; size: few; V: TRBV29-1; DNA: TGCAGCGTTGACCGGGTGAGGGGGTTGGTATGGAATGAGCAGTTCTTC; CDR3: CSVDRVRGLVWNEQFF
J: TRBJ2-5; D: -; size: -; V: TRBV28; DNA: TGTGCCAGCATGGTTGACTCAGCCCAAGAGACCCAGTACTTC; CDR3: CASMVDSAQETQYF
J: TRBJ1-2; D: -; size: few; V: TRBV7-9; DNA: TGTGCCAGCAGCCCTAGGACGGTGATTAACTATGGCTACACCTTC; CDR3: CASSPRTVINYGYTF
J: TRBJ2-4; D: -; size: few; V: TRBV7-9; DNA: TGTGCCAGCAGCACCGCACCTTCAGGGAATCTAGCCAAAAACATTCAGTACTTC; CDR3: CASSTAPSGNLAKNIQYF
J: TRBJ2-5; D: -; size: -; V: TRBV6-1; DNA: TGTGCCAGCAGTGGAGGGGCCCGGGAGACCCAGTACTTC; CDR3: CASSGGARETQYF
J: TRBJ2-1; D: TRBD2; size: -; V: TRBV27; DNA: TGTGCCAGCAGATTGACTAGCGGGAGTCGGAATGAGCAGTTCTTC; CDR3: CASRLTSGSRNEQFF
J: TRBJ2-6; D: -; size: few; V: TRBV9; DNA: TGTGCCAGCAGCCCCAGGGACGGTAACTCTGGGGCCAACGTCCTGACTTTC; CDR3: CASSPRDGNSGANVLTF
J: TRBJ2-7; D: -; size: -; V: TRBV7-2; DNA: TGTGCCAGCAGCTTATGGGTATCAGGGGACAACGAGCAGTACTTC; CDR3: CASSLWVSGDNEQYF
J: TRBJ2-5; D: TRBD1; size: -; V: TRBV2; DNA: TGTGCCAGCAGACCGGACAGGGCAAGCCGAGAGACCCAGTACTTC; CDR3: CASRPDRASRETQYF
J: TRBJ1-5; D: -; size: -; V: TRBV27; DNA: TGTGCCAGCAGTTCCCGACAGAATAGCAATCAGCCCCAGCATTTT; CDR3: CASSSRQNSNQPQHF
J: TRBJ2-5; D: TRBD2; size: -; V: TRBV5-1; DNA: TGCGCCAGCAGCCGAACCGGGACTAGGCAAGAGACCCAGTACTTC; CDR3: CASSRTGTRQETQYF
J: TRBJ2-6; D: -; size: few; V: TRBV5-1; DNA: TGCGCCAGCAAGCTGGACCCTGGGGCCAACGTCCTGACTTTC; CDR3: CASKLDPGANVLTF
J: TRBJ2-4; D: -; size: -; V: TRBV23-1; DNA: TGCGCCAGCAGTCAATCGGTGGTTACTCGCGACAGACCCAAAAACATTCAGTACTTC; CDR3: CASSQSVVTRDRPKNIQYF
J: TRBJ2-3; D: -; size: -; V: TRBV5-1; DNA: TGCGCCAGCAGCTTGGAAGGGACTCGAATTACAGATACGCAGTATTTT; CDR3: CASSLEGTRITDTQYF
J: TRBJ2-5; D: TRBD1; size: few; V: TRBV29-1; DNA: TGCAGCGTCATGACAGGGATTTTTGAGACCCAGTACTTC; CDR3: CSVMTGIFETQYF
J: TRBJ1-1; D: TRBD1; size: -; V: TRBV7-6; DNA: TGTGCCAGCAGCCACGGACAGGGGGCTGAAGCTTTCTTT; CDR3: CASSHGQGAEAFF
J: TRBJ2-1; D: TRBD2; size: few; V: TRBV6-5; DNA: TGTGCCAGCAGTTACGCTTGGACTAGCGGATACAATGAGCAGTTCTTC; CDR3: CASSYAWTSGYNEQFF
J: TRBJ2-5; D: TRBD2; size: -; V: TRBV7-9; DNA: TGTGCCAGCAGCTTAGCGGGAGGGAAAGAGACCCAGTACTTC; CDR3: CASSLAGGKETQYF
J: TRBJ2-7; D: TRBD1; size: -; V: TRBV29-1; DNA: TGCAGCGTCCGGGACAGCTACTACGAGCAGTACTTC; CDR3: CSVRDSYYEQYF
J: TRBJ1-6; D: -; size: -; V: TRBV2; DNA: TGTGCCAGCAGTGGGCTCGAGGCCCTCCACTTT; CDR3: CASSGLEALHF
J: TRBJ1-5; D: TRBD1; size: -; V: TRBV5-6; DNA: TGTGCCAGCAGCCAGGACAGGAAGAAGCCCCAGCATTTT; CDR3: CASSQDRKKPQHF
J: TRBJ1-1; D: -; size: -; V: TRBV20-1; DNA: TGCAGTGCCATATCCTTGACTGAAGCTTTCTTT; CDR3: CSAISLTEAFF
J: TRBJ2-1; D: TRBD2; size: -; V: TRBV5-1; DNA: TGCGCCAGCAGCTTCGGTATTAGCGGGATTAATGAGCAGTTCTTC; CDR3: CASSFGISGINEQFF
J: TRBJ2-4; D: TRBD2; size: -; V: TRBV7-8; DNA: TGTGCCAGCAGCCTACTAGCGGGAGGAACTTTAGCCAAAAACATTCAGTACTTC; CDR3: CASSLLAGGTLAKNIQYF
J: TRBJ2-7; D: TRBD1; size: -; V: TRBV11-2; DNA: TGTGCCAGCAGCTTGGGACAGGGGGGACCGGGGGAGCAGTACTTC; CDR3: CASSLGQGGPGEQYF
J: TRBJ2-5; D: TRBD2; size: few; V: TRBV7-6; DNA: TGTGCCAGCAGCTCAGCCGGGAGGGGGGAGACCCAGTACTTC; CDR3: CASSSAGRGETQYF
J: TRBJ2-7; D: -; size: few; V: TRBV6-5; DNA: TGTGCCAGCAGTTACCGTCGGGAGCTCAACGAGCAGTACTTC; CDR3: CASSYRRELNEQYF
J: TRBJ1-1; D: -; size: -; V: TRBV20-1; DNA: TGCAGTGCTAGTAGGCTGACTGAAGCTTTCTTT; CDR3: CSASRLTEAFF
J: TRBJ1-1; D: -; size: -; V: TRBV14; DNA: TGTGCCAGCAGTCTACAGGGGAACACTGAAGCTTTCTTT; CDR3: CASSLQGNTEAFF
J: TRBJ2-5; D: -; size: few; V: TRBV5-5; DNA: TGTGCCAGCAGCTGGGGACCGCTAGAGACCCAGTACTTC; CDR3: CASSWGPLETQYF
J: TRBJ2-1; D: TRBD2; size: -; V: TRBV7-8; DNA: TGTGCCAGCAGCTTACTTTTGCGGGGGTCCTACAATGAGCAGTTCTTC; CDR3: CASSLLLRGSYNEQFF
J: TRBJ1-5; D: -; size: -; V: TRBV15; DNA: TGTGCCACCAGCAGAGATCAGGCGCTGGGGCCCCAGCATTTT; CDR3: CATSRDQALGPQHF
J: TRBJ2-5; D: TRBD2; size: -; V: TRBV4-1; DNA: TGCGCCAGCAGCCTTCCAGGGACTAAAGAGACCCAGTACTTC; CDR3: CASSLPGTKETQYF
J: TRBJ2-7; D: TRBD2; size: -; V: TRBV15; DNA: TGTGCCACCAGCAGGGTTGCGGGAGCTTACGAGCAGTACTTC; CDR3: CATSRVAGAYEQYF
J: TRBJ2-7; D: -; size: few; V: TRBV28; DNA: TGTGCCAGCCGCGCTTTCCGCGAGCAGTACTTC; CDR3: CASRAFREQYF
J: TRBJ1-5; D: -; size: -; V: TRBV4-3; DNA: TGCGCCAGCAGCCCAAAGACCAGTCAGCCCCAGCATTTT; CDR3: CASSPKTSQPQHF
J: TRBJ2-1; D: -; size: -; V: TRBV7-9; DNA: TGTGCCAGCAGCTTTTCCAGCTCCTACAATGAGCAGTTCTTC; CDR3: CASSFSSSYNEQFF
J: TRBJ2-2; D: TRBD1; size: -; V: TRBV13; DNA: TGTGCCAGCAGCTTGGCTCCAGGGGCAGGGGGGAACACCGGGGAGCTGTTTTTT; CDR3: CASSLAPGAGGNTGELFF